This TCR beta chain is drawn from a study of blood T cell repertoires in COVID-19. Study as a whole: Sources were T cells, B-cell-depleted T cells, or PBMCs; the material itself was cDNA or gDNA.

After removal of 2 bases from V and 5 bases from J, the junction contained 4 bases not matched to a gene. Germline assignment: CDR1 KGHDR and CDR2 SFDVKD. This CDR3 region has 15 residues. Per the study methods: Estimation of nucleated cell counts relied on the amplification of reference gene primers. TCRdb keeps only in-frame clones here, not all; method: immunoSEQ multiplex PCR. V, J and clone size are those of that table, while D and trimming were read from the DNA. The sample carries 130,000 to 150,000 clones, approximately 80% recorded once. The source material was peripheral blood. The clonotype originates from an elderly woman in a cohort sampled during active or convalescent COVID-19. V gene TRBV24-1 combines with J gene TRBJ1-2; TRBD1 matches at 10 bases. The DNA of the CDR3 is TGTGCCACCAGTGATTCCGGGACAGGGGATTATGGCTACACCTTC. Translating gives CATSDSGTGDYGYTF.